These 5 T cell receptor beta chains share one sample of origin, sequenced in a study of molecular identifiers for immune sequencing clone quantification. Each CDR3 protein gets one entry after TCRdb re-called the PCR reads with MiXCR. The repertoire has approximately 550,000 distinct CDR3 sequences, around 25% of them found once; the top ten carry under 0.85%. The sample comprised naive CD8+ T cells from blood, with Jurkat cell RNA spiked in. As to subset: FACS-sorted CD8+CD4-CCR7+CD45RA+ naive T cells. Source of these receptors: a human donor in good health. Some libraries in this study had Jurkat cell RNA spiked in.

The table lists this clonotype with a few counts. V gene TRBV27 combines with J gene TRBJ1-4; D gene unclear. The germline V gene encodes CDR1 MNHEY and CDR2 SMNVEV (reference sequence). The CDR3 sequence is 15 residues long. V was trimmed by 5 bases and J by 5 bases, leaving 15 bases between them. In DNA, the CDR3 is TGTGCCAGCAGTATATTCGCTCTGCGGAATGAAAAACTGTTTTTT. Translated: CASSIFALRNEKLFF.

This clonotype was recorded a few times. V and J are TRBV4-1 and TRBJ2-2; the D gene is possibly TRBD2 (5 bases). Germline V gives CDR1 MGHRA, CDR2 YSYEKL. Trimming took off 1 base at V and 0 bases at J, with 12 bases between the two ends. The CDR3 length is 17 residues. Here the CDR3 DNA reads TGCGCCAGCAGCCAAGGGCGGAGCGGCGCGAACACCGGGGAGCTGTTTTTT. This translates into CASSQGRSGANTGELFF.

Notes on this clonotype: This may be a read error: a much more frequent sequence differs by one nucleotide. The gene calls are TRBV5-5 and TRBJ2-5; D is ambiguous. CDR1 is SGHKS, CDR2 YYEKEE, per germline (reference sequence). With 4 bases removed from V and 3 bases from J, the gap between germline ends came to 13 bases. The CDR3 length is 14 residues. CDR3 protein: CASSHSSSEETQYF. CDR3 DNA: TGTGCCAGCAGCCACTCATCCAGTGAAGAGACCCAGTACTTC.

The chain carries TRBV29-1 and TRBJ2-7, with D possibly matching TRBD1 (6 bases). Per germline, CDR1 SQVTM and CDR2 ANQGSEA. CDR3 size: 16 residues. Between the trimmed V and J ends, which lost 1 base and 3 bases, there was a span of 19 bases. The CDR3 region is CSVEVQGSGVLYEQYF. CDR3 bases: TGCAGCGTTGAAGTTCAAGGGTCAGGGGTTCTCTACGAGCAGTACTTC.

This clonotype was seen a few times. The chain joins TRBV3-1 to TRBJ2-7; D tentatively fits TRBD1 or TRBD2 (5 bases each). Germline V gene lookup returns CDR1 LGHDT and CDR2 YNNKEL (reference sequence). The CDR3 totals 15 residues. The V end was cut by 3 bases, the J end by 1 base, with 13 bases between. This CDR3 is CASSHFRDRSYEQYF. The CDR3 DNA sequence: TGTGCCAGCAGCCACTTCCGGGACCGATCCTACGAGCAGTACTTC.